These 15 T cell receptor beta chains originate from one sample sequenced in a study of CD8 T cell repertoires and HIV-1 epitope variants. Their recognized antigens are unknown. Sequenced by immunoSEQ multiplex PCR; TCRdb stores in-frame clones only, minus some. The sample has about 5,600 clones; around 71% are singletons. The sample was cultured CD8+ T cells derived from PBMCs. These receptors all come from a male donor with HIV.

The chain has TRBV7-8 and TRBJ1-5; D remains unclear. Trimming stripped 4 bases from V and 11 bases from J, with 18 bases between. This CDR3 is 14 amino acids long. Per the germline V gene, CDR1 is SGHVS and CDR2 is FQNEAQ. The CDR3 region has the DNA TGTGCCAGCAGCTCGCCGGGAGGGAGGCGGTCCCAGCATTTT. This encodes CASSSPGGRRSQHF.

The chain links TRBV13 to TRBJ2-3; D is uncertain. V lost 6 bases and J 2 bases, leaving 18 bases between the germline ends. This CDR3 comprises 16 residues. CDR1 is PRHDT, CDR2 FYEKMQ, per germline (reference sequence). CDR3 DNA sequence: TGTGCCAGCAGGCCCCTGTCCGTAGGGATCACAGATACGCAGTATTTT. Its protein product is CASRPLSVGITDTQYF.

The DNA of the CDR3 is TGTGCCAGCAGCCCCCAGGCGATCCCGAACACTGAAGCTTTCTTT. This codes for CASSPQAIPNTEAFF. J is TRBJ1-1 and V is TRBV11-1; unclear D gene. Germline CDR1 reads SGHAT; CDR2 reads FQDESV (reference sequence). The CDR3 covers 15 residues. Trimming removed 5 bases from V and 1 base from J, with 14 bases in between.

Only a few counts were recorded for this clone. The gene calls are TRBV19 and TRBJ2-7, with 7 nucleotides matching TRBD1. CDR3 length: 14 amino acids. From germline, CDR1 is LNHDA and CDR2 SQIVND (reference sequence). The trim removed 1 base at V and 5 bases at J, leaving 5 bases unmatched. CDR3 protein: CASSIGQGINEQYF. In DNA, the CDR3 is TGTGCCAGTAGTATAGGACAGGGAATCAACGAGCAGTACTTC.

This clone showed up just once. The J gene is TRBJ2-3, the V gene TRBV13; TRBD2 agrees at 7 bases. Unmatched junction bases numbered 11, after V lost 0 bases and J lost 2 bases. In germline, CDR1 is PRHDT, CDR2 FYEKMQ (reference sequence). The CDR3 is 18 amino acids. For the CDR3, the DNA is TGTGCCAGCAGCTTAGGCCGGGAGCTAGCGGCAACCACAGATACGCAGTATTTT. As protein: CASSLGRELAATTDTQYF.

The chain is built from TRBV28 and TRBJ2-7; 8 bases are shared with TRBD1. Germline lookup yields CDR1 MDHEN and CDR2 SYDVKM. Trimming removed 2 bases from V and 6 bases from J; junction bases left unmatched: 3. This CDR3 spans 13 amino acids. Written as DNA, the CDR3 is TGTGCCAGCAGTTTAACAGGGGGGTCCGAGCAGTACTTC. It is translated as CASSLTGGSEQYF.

This clone has only a few counts. This chain uses TRBV6-1 with TRBJ2-5; a possible D gene is TRBD1 (6 bases). V was cut by 5 bases and J by 1 base, with 11 bases left in between. There are 14 residues in the CDR3. Germline V lookup: CDR1 MNHNS, CDR2 SASEGT. CDR3 nucleotides: TGTGCCAGCAGTATCACAGGGACCCAAGAGACCCAGTACTTC. This encodes CASSITGTQETQYF.

V and J are TRBV4-3 and TRBJ2-7, with TRBD1 identical over 8 bases. Losses at the gene ends were 3 bases for V and 3 bases for J; bases not matched to a gene: 1. The CDR3 has 13 residues. Germline V CDR1 and CDR2: LGHNA, YSLEER. In nucleotides, the CDR3 is TGCGCCAGCAGCCAGGACAGGGACTACGAGCAGTACTTC. Encoded protein: CASSQDRDYEQYF.

This clone is large in the sample. The chain carries TRBV6-5 and TRBJ1-1; unclear D gene. The CDR3 contains 14 residues. Germline lookup yields CDR1 MNHEY and CDR2 SVGAGI. Trimming took off 1 base at V and 0 bases at J, with 6 bases between the two ends. CDR3 protein: CASSYLDMNTEAFF. The CDR3 DNA follows: TGTGCCAGCAGTTACTTGGATATGAACACTGAAGCTTTCTTT.

This clone was recorded a few times. This chain connects TRBV28 to TRBJ1-5; D is unresolved. CDR1 is MDHEN, CDR2 SYDVKM, per germline. V lost 2 bases and J lost 6, with 11 bases in between. CDR3 size: 14 residues. The CDR3 protein is CASSLESGIQPQHF. The CDR3 DNA reads TGTGCCAGCAGTTTAGAAAGTGGGATTCAGCCCCAGCATTTT.

This clone was observed once. The chain uses TRBV23-1 and TRBJ2-6, with no clear D. TRBV23-1 is sorted into the ORF group, with uncertain function. Trimming shortened V by 3 bases and J by 5 bases, and 17 bases separated the two germline ends. The CDR3 sequence is 17 residues long. The CDR3 sequence: CASSHIAQQSRANVLTF. CDR3 coding DNA: TGCGCCAGCAGTCACATTGCGCAACAAAGTCGGGCCAACGTCCTGACTTTC.

The chain joins TRBV5-6 to TRBJ1-2; D is possibly TRBD1 (5 bases). This CDR3 region has 14 residues. CDR1 and CDR2 (germline): SGHDT, YYEEEE. V lost 1 base and J 5 bases, leaving 12 bases between the germline ends. CDR3 sequence: CASSLMWKGYGYTF. CDR3 nucleotides: TGTGCCAGCAGCTTGATGTGGAAGGGGTATGGCTACACCTTC.

This clone appeared a single time. The chain is built from TRBV28 and TRBJ1-6, with D possibly matching TRBD1 (5 bases). Germline-derived CDR1 and CDR2 are MDHEN and SYDVKM. V lost 2 bases and J 7 bases, leaving 12 bases between the germline ends. This CDR3 has 15 residues. CDR3 protein: CASSLGGRTNSPLHF. As DNA, the CDR3 is TGTGCCAGCAGTTTAGGGGGACGGACGAATTCACCCCTCCACTTT.

This clone appeared once. V usage is TRBV28 and J usage is TRBJ2-3; unclear D gene. V was cut by 6 bases and J by 2 bases, with 3 bases left in between. The germline V gene has CDR1 MDHEN and CDR2 SYDVKM. The CDR3 is 11 residues long. CDR3 sequence: CASRYTDTQYF. CDR3 in DNA: TGTGCCAGCAGGTACACAGATACGCAGTATTTT.

This chain uses TRBV4-3 with TRBJ2-1, with TRBD2 matching 8 bases. V gave up 5 bases and J gave up 5 bases; unmatched junction bases: 11. In germline, CDR1 is LGHNA, CDR2 YSLEER. This CDR3 has 16 amino acids. DNA for the CDR3: TGCGCCAGCAGCGCCTACTCGGGGGGGCCCGACAATGAGCAGTTCTTC. Translating gives CASSAYSGGPDNEQFF.